This T cell receptor beta chain was sequenced in a study of blood T cell repertoires in COVID-19. As for the study in general: Some COVID-19 samples were acute and others convalescent; all came from the United States, Italy and Spain. T cells, B-cell-depleted T cells, or PBMCs provided the cDNA or gDNA that served as material.

The CDR3 spans 13 residues. V was pared by 3 bases and J by 6 bases, with 12 bases between. CDR1 is ENHRY, CDR2 SYGVKD, per germline. In the authors' workflow: From reference gene primer amplification, estimates of nucleated cell counts were derived. Using immunoSEQ multiplex PCR, the repertoire was profiled, and TCRdb retains in-frame clones only, with some absent. The DNA gave D and trimming, while V, J and clone size come from that table. The sample contains roughly 230,000 clones, roughly 80% of which appear only once. This rearrangement joins TRBV10-3 to TRBJ2-7; D perhaps matches TRBD1 (6 bases). The source of this sequence is a woman aged 45-60 years with acute or convalescent COVID-19. Sample: peripheral blood. Here the CDR3 reads CAISEVQGFEQYF. The CDR3 DNA reads TGTGCCATCAGTGAAGTACAGGGTTTCGAGCAGTACTTC.